This TCR beta chain was obtained from a study of beta chain features in type 1 diabetes. Overall study: Similarity in age, gender and cell yields was seen between patients and healthy donors.

Study-level findings and limits: Shortening of TCRB CDR3s, moderate but significant, appeared in all four CD4+ subsets of Type 1 diabetes patients.

Reverse transcription of all isolated RNA meant that expressed TCRB transcripts were sequenced. Assay: immunoSEQ multiplex PCR; the TCRdb copy retains only in-frame clones and omits some. The sample consists of some 640,000 clones, about an eighth of them appearing once. Of note for this clone: The antigen is unknown.

Sequencing input: naive CD4+ T cells from blood. The TCR sequence derives from a man between 18 and 35 years old with type 1 diabetes.

Here the CDR3 DNA reads TGTGCCAGCCTGATAAGTGGGGACTCGAACACCGGGGAGCTGTTTTTT. It is translated as CASLISGDSNTGELFF. This rearrangement joins TRBV7-9 to TRBJ2-2; TRBD2 is a possible D gene (6 bases). Trimming left V 8 bases short and J 0 bases short, with 16 bases between. This CDR3 has 16 residues. In germline, CDR1 is SEHNR, CDR2 FQNEAQ (reference sequence).